These 10 T cell receptor beta chains originate from one sample sequenced in a study of response to subunit inactivated influenza vaccine. TCRdb recomputed calls from the RT-PCR reads with MiXCR, one row per CDR3 protein. The sample lists some 500,000 distinct CDR3 sequences, 25% occurring once. Sequencing was performed on CD4+ T cells sorted from PBMCs, taken roughly 5 days after vaccination. These receptors were collected from a man aged 45-65 years who received an inactivated influenza vaccine.

This clonotype was recorded only once. The chain has TRBV3-1 and TRBJ1-5; the match to TRBD1 covers 7 bases. Per the germline V gene, CDR1 is LGHDT and CDR2 is YNNKEL (reference sequence). Trimming took 4 bases from V and 6 from J; bases not matched to a gene: 3. The CDR3 runs 13 residues. CDR3 coding DNA: TGTGCCAGCAGCCCGACAGGGTTTCAGCCCCAGCATTTT. Translated, it gives CASSPTGFQPQHF.

This clonotype came up a few times. The chain combines TRBV7-2 with TRBJ2-1; 8 bases line up with TRBD2. Per germline, CDR1 SGHTA and CDR2 FQGNSA. This CDR3 has 15 residues. The trim removed 1 base at V and 8 bases at J, leaving 7 bases unmatched. Written as DNA, the CDR3 is TGTGCCAGCAGCTTAGTCGGGACTAGGGGATATGAGCAGTTCTTC. It yields the protein CASSLVGTRGYEQFF. Based on the CDR3 plus reference TRBV7-2 and TRBJ2-1, the full variable domain is GAGVSQSPSNKVTEKGKDVELRCDPISGHTALYWYRQSLGQGLEFLIYFQGNSAPDKSGLPSDRFSAERTGGSVSTLTIQRTQQEDSAVYLCASSLVGTRGYEQFFGPGTRLTVL.

The chain couples TRBV27 to TRBJ1-2; perhaps TRBD1 as D (5 bases). Germline V gene data show CDR1 as MNHEY and CDR2 as SMNVEV (reference sequence). The CDR3 is made up of 17 amino acids. With 5 bases removed from V and 4 bases from J, the gap between germline ends came to 23 bases. In nucleotides, the CDR3 is TGTGCCAGCAGTCAATACCTTGGGGTCGGGGCGTCCTATGGCTACACCTTC. Encoded protein: CASSQYLGVGASYGYTF.

This clonotype was picked up a small number of times. The V gene is TRBV7-8, the J gene TRBJ2-3, with TRBD2 matching over 7 bases. Trimming cost V 2 bases and J 2 bases; bases outside gene matches: 10. The germline gives CDR1 SGHVS, CDR2 FQNEAQ. The CDR3 spans 17 residues. The CDR3 sequence is CASSLRLASGNTDTQYF. The DNA of the CDR3 is TGTGCCAGCAGCTTAAGGTTGGCTAGCGGAAACACAGATACGCAGTATTTT.

The chain uses TRBV11-2 and TRBJ2-3; 8 nucleotides match TRBD2. This CDR3 comprises 14 residues. Germline CDR1 is SGHAT and CDR2 is FQNNGV. The V gene end was trimmed by 3 bases and the J gene end by 5 bases; junction bases not matched to a gene: 4. This CDR3 is CASSFGLAQDTQYF. The CDR3 DNA follows: TGTGCCAGCAGCTTTGGACTAGCCCAAGATACGCAGTATTTT.

This clonotype was found a few times. This chain uses TRBV30 with TRBJ1-3, with D perhaps TRBD1 (5 bases). This CDR3 region has 16 residues. Between the trimmed V and J ends, which lost 0 bases and 0 bases, there was a span of 12 bases. Germline assignment: CDR1 GTSNPN and CDR2 SVGIG (reference sequence). The CDR3 sequence is CAWSVSGTLSGNTIYF. CDR3 nucleotide sequence: TGTGCCTGGAGTGTATCTGGGACGCTCTCTGGAAACACCATATATTTT.

The chain carries TRBV5-1 and TRBJ2-6; no clear D gene. Germline values: CDR1 SGHRS, CDR2 YFSETQ. The V and J ends lost 2 bases and 0 bases respectively, with 9 bases between them. CDR3 size: 16 residues. The chain's CDR3 is CASSLTASSGANVLTF. The CDR3 region has the DNA TGCGCCAGCAGCTTAACAGCCAGCTCTGGGGCCAACGTCCTGACTTTC.

This clonotype was found a few times. V and J are TRBV6-2 or TRBV6-3 and TRBJ2-1; possible D gene TRBD1, 5 bases. This CDR3 contains 17 residues. Trimming stripped 7 bases from V and 1 base from J, with 20 bases between. The germline CDR1 and CDR2 sequences are MNHEY and SVGEGT. The CDR3 sequence is CASNPNSLRVSYNEQFF. DNA for the CDR3: TGTGCCAGCAACCCGAACTCCCTCAGGGTTTCCTACAATGAGCAGTTCTTC.

V usage is TRBV12-3 or TRBV12-4 and J usage is TRBJ1-5, with a possible D match to TRBD1 (6 bases). The length of the CDR3 is 16 residues. V lost 3 bases and J 2 bases, leaving 14 bases between the germline ends. DNA of the CDR3: TGTGCCAGCAGTTTCCGGCAGGGGATAGGCAATCAGCCCCAGCATTTT. Amino acids: CASSFRQGIGNQPQHF.

The gene calls are TRBV24-1 and TRBJ2-2; D gene unclear. Trimming took off 4 bases at V and 5 bases at J, with 10 bases between the two ends. The CDR3 is 14 amino acids. From germline, CDR1 is KGHDR and CDR2 SFDVKD. In DNA, the CDR3 is TGTGCCACCAGTGACCGCCCCCGGACCGGGGAGCTGTTTTTT. Translated, it gives CATSDRPRTGELFF.